Below are 3 T cell receptor beta chains sequenced from a single sample in a study of blood T cell repertoires in COVID-19 (dated by TCRdb to about 2020). Library preparation was by the immunoSEQ multiplex PCR assay. The immuneACCESS repertoire file appears here via TCRdb, limited to in-frame rearrangements. These files lack a portion of the clones; in checked studies, under half of the deficit traces to unresolved V genes, and the cause of the others is not known. In all, the sample holds over 150,000 clones, and roughly 83% of those were seen once. The ten top clones hold roughly 9.5% of the sample. The sample was peripheral blood. The receptors here all came from a woman over 75 with active or convalescent COVID-19.

About this clone itself: This CDR3 is also generated by other DNA sequences in the sample. The chain has TRBV18 and TRBJ1-1; TRBD1 is a possible D gene (5 bases). The germline gives CDR1 KGHSH, CDR2 LQKENI. The CDR3 runs 12 residues. The V and J ends lost 1 base and 5 bases respectively, with 5 bases between them. The CDR3 DNA follows: TGTGCCAGCTCACCACAGGGGACTGAAGCTTTCTTT. Translating gives CASSPQGTEAFF. The full variable domain, completed using reference TRBV18 and TRBJ1-1, is NAGVMQNPRHLVRRRGQEARLRCSPMKGHSHVYWYRQLPEEGLKFMVYLQKENIIDESGMPKERFSAEFPKEGPSILRIQQVVRGDSAAYFCASSPQGTEAFFGQGTRLTVV.

The gene calls are TRBV9 and TRBJ2-1, with 14 bases matching TRBD2. Germline CDR1 reads SGDLS; CDR2 reads YYNGEE. After removal of 5 bases from V and 4 bases from J, the junction contained 5 bases not matched to a gene. The CDR3 is 16 amino acids. The CDR3 is CASSTGLAGGYNEQFF. In DNA form, the CDR3 reads TGTGCCAGCAGTACAGGACTAGCGGGGGGTTACAATGAGCAGTTCTTC.

This clone has a handful of counts. The chain uses TRBV5-8 and TRBJ2-5; 10 nucleotides line up with TRBD1. J gave up 5 bases and V 5 bases, and 9 bases lay outside the gene matches. CDR3 length: 15 residues. Germline CDR1 and CDR2: SGHTS and YDEGEE. CDR3 sequence (DNA): TGTGCCAGCAGGCTGGGACAGGGGATCGGTGAGACCCAGTACTTC. It is translated as CASRLGQGIGETQYF.